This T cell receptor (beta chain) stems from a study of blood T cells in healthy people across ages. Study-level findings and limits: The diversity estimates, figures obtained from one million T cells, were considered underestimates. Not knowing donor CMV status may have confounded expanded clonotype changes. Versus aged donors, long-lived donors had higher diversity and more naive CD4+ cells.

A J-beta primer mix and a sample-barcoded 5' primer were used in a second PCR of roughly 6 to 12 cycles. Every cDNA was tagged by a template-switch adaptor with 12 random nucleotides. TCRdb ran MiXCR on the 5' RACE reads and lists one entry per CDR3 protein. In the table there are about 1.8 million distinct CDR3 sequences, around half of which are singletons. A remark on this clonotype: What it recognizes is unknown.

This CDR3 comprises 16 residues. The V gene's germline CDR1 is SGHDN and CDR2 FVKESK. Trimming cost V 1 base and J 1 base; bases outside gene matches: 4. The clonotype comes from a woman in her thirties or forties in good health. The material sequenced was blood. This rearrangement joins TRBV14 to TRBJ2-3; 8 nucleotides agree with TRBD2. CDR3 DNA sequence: TGTGCCAGCAGCCAAGTGAGCGGGAGAGGCACAGATACGCAGTATTTT. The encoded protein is CASSQVSGRGTDTQYF.